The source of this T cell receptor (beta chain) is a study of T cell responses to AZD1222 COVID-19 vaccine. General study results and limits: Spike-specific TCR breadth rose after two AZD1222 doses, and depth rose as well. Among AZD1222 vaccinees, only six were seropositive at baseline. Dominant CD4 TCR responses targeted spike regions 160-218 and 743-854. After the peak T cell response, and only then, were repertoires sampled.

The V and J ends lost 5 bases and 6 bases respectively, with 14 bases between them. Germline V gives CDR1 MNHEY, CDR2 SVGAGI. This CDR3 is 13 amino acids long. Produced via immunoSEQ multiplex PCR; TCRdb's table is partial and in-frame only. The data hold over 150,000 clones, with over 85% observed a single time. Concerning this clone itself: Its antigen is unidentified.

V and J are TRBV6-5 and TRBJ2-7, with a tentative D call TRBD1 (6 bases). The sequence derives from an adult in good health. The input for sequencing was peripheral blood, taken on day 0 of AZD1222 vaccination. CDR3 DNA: TGTGCCAGCAGTCTACAGGGTTCGGGCGAGCAGTACTTC. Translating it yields CASSLQGSGEQYF.